This record concerns one TCR beta chain sequence. This specimen belongs to a study of blood T cell repertoires in COVID-19. Study at large: The origin of the acute and convalescent COVID-19 samples was the United States, Italy and Spain.

Under the authors' procedure: Estimation of nucleated cell counts relied on the amplification of reference gene primers. Some clones are missing from TCRdb's copy, which holds only in-frame ones; the method was immunoSEQ multiplex PCR. V, J and clone size reflect that table, while D and trimming were determined from the DNA. The table has approximately 400,000 clones, approximately 89% seen once; the top ten hold roughly 12%. Patients of the Seattle cohort, enrolled during active infection, were followed longitudinally. Trimming removed 2 bases from V and 8 bases from J; junction bases left unmatched: 6. The CDR3 has 17 amino acids. Germline V gives CDR1 LGHNA, CDR2 YNFKEQ.

This chain connects TRBV4-2 to TRBJ2-2; 15 bases are shared with TRBD2. The sequence came from a woman aged 50 to 60 with COVID-19, enrolled during active disease. Sequencing used peripheral blood. Here the CDR3 DNA reads TGTGCCAGCAGCCAATGGGGACTAGCGGGGGGCTCGGGGGAGCTGTTTTTT. It yields the protein CASSQWGLAGGSGELFF.